These 5 T cell receptor beta chains came from one sample sequenced in a study of blood T cell dynamics during melanoma immunotherapy. Assay used: immunoSEQ multiplex PCR; TCRdb lists only in-frame clones, some missing. The sample yields roughly 6,000 clones, around 90% seen once. The sample's time point: week 3, after first cycle of checkpoint inhibitor. This specimen was blood, taken from a patient treated with checkpoint blockade. These receptors all come from a human donor with melanoma.

This clone was seen only once. In DNA form, the CDR3 reads TGCGCCAGCAGCTTCGGGACGGAAGCTTTCTTT. Protein sequence: CASSFGTEAFF. The chain links TRBV5-1 to TRBJ1-1, with D perhaps matching TRBD1 (5 bases). Deletions cut 2 bases from V and 8 bases from J, with 7 bases between. The CDR3 is 11 amino acids. The germline V gene encodes CDR1 SGHRS and CDR2 YFSETQ.

This clone has only one observation. In DNA form, the CDR3 reads TGTGCCAGCAGGAACGGCAATCAGCCCCAGCATTTT. Its translation: CASRNGNQPQHF. The chain couples TRBV6-1 to TRBJ1-5; D gene ambiguous. Germline V gene data show CDR1 as MNHNS and CDR2 as SASEGT. Between the trimmed V and J ends, which lost 6 bases and 2 bases, there was a span of 5 bases. The CDR3 spans 12 residues.

This chain joins TRBV19 and TRBJ1-5, with 8 positions matching TRBD1. Germline CDR1 reads LNHDA; CDR2 reads SQIVND (reference sequence). The junction had 5 bases not matched to a gene; V was cut back by 9 bases and J by 4 bases. This CDR3 is built from 13 residues. The CDR3 region has the DNA TGTGCCAGCCGGGACAGGAAAAATCAGCCCCAGCATTTT. Protein product: CASRDRKNQPQHF.

The chain employs TRBV7-9 and TRBJ2-6, with D perhaps matching TRBD1 (6 bases). Trimming cost V 5 bases and J 4 bases, with 15 bases left between them. This CDR3 contains 16 residues. Germline V gene sequence: CDR1 SEHNR, CDR2 FQNEAQ (reference sequence). CDR3 region: CASSTRGSGGANVLTF. The CDR3 DNA reads as TGTGCCAGCAGCACCAGGGGTTCAGGCGGGGCCAACGTCCTGACTTTC.

J is TRBJ1-1 and V is TRBV6-1, with a possible D match to TRBD1 (5 bases). V was shortened by 4 bases and J by 4 bases, with 19 bases between the two germline ends. This CDR3 comprises 16 residues. Germline-derived CDR1 and CDR2 are MNHNS and SASEGT. The CDR3 here is CASSVLPPGVGTEAFF. The CDR3 DNA reads as TGTGCCAGCAGTGTCCTCCCCCCGGGGGTAGGCACTGAAGCTTTCTTT.